This T cell receptor (beta chain) was found in a study of blood T cell repertoires in COVID-19. Study as a whole: Samples representing acute and convalescent COVID-19 were sourced from the United States, Italy and Spain. Sample material is recorded as cDNA or gDNA derived from T cells, B-cell-depleted T cells, or PBMCs.

This clone showed up just once. The V gene's germline CDR1 is SGHKS and CDR2 YYEKEE (reference sequence). The CDR3 covers 16 residues. Germline trimming cut 1 base from V and 5 bases from J; bases unmatched to any gene: 11. In the original workflow: Amplification from reference gene primers served as the basis for estimated nucleated cell counts. This table comes from immunoSEQ multiplex PCR, and its TCRdb copy is limited to in-frame clones, with some not included. Clone size and V and J calls were adopted from that table, with D and trimming inferred from the DNA. In the table there are around 190,000 clones, less than 90% of which are singletons.

The chain uses TRBV5-5 and TRBJ2-7; the match to TRBD1 covers 8 bases. Sequencing was performed on peripheral blood. The sequence came from a woman between 65 and 79 years old with COVID-19, enrolled during active disease. CDR3 region: CASSLFWTGSGDEQYF. The CDR3 region has the DNA TGTGCCAGCAGCTTGTTTTGGACAGGGTCAGGGGACGAGCAGTACTTC.